Listed below are T cell receptor beta chains from one sample, sequenced in a study of blood T cell repertoires in COVID-19. Profiling relied on immunoSEQ multiplex PCR, and the TCRdb table lists in-frame clones only, not all of them. The data hold about 360,000 clones, with about 88% observed a single time. The sequenced material came from peripheral blood. Receptor source: a woman between 55 and 75 years old with COVID-19, enrolled during active disease. Both conserved end residues are trimmed from each CDR3. D genes are given only for firm matches.

length | D | V | CDR3
11 | TRBD1 | TRBV5-6 | ASRGQGLEKLF
12 | - | TRBV10-3 | AISERQATYEQY
11 | - | TRBV12-3/TRBV12-4 | ASSSYGDYEQY
11 | - | TRBV5-6 | ASRYRNSYGYT
13 | - | TRBV6-2/TRBV6-3 | ASSYGQTTNEKLF
12 | TRBD1 | TRBV19 | ASSASFQLTGSY
14 | - | TRBV4-3 | ASSRQQDHSGNTIY
11 | - | TRBV5-1 | ASGLLVTDTQY
13 | TRBD1 | TRBV13 | ASTLGQGAFGGYT
13 | TRBD1 | TRBV6-6 | ASRQPDRGSTEAF
14 | - | TRBV19 | ASRAPGQGIPNEQF
12 | TRBD1 | TRBV6-5 | ASRSGTGSYGYT
12 | - | TRBV6-5 | ASRALGLTGELF
14 | - | TRBV7-8 | ASSLDRETSTDTQY
11 | TRBD1 | TRBV27 | ATGDRATDTQY
14 | TRBD1 | TRBV6-1 | ASSEAGQTTGNTIY
14 | TRBD1 | TRBV18 | ASSPRRTGGTDTQY
15 | - | TRBV10-1 | ASRADYRVRSGNTIY
11 | TRBD1 | TRBV4-1 | ASSPDRDYGYT
11 | - | TRBV27 | ASSFRGPYGYT
9 | - | TRBV20-1 | SASFQGEAF
12 | TRBD1 | TRBV11-1 | ASLTGTGPTEAF
14 | TRBD2 | TRBV18 | ASSPPSGGARETQY
13 | TRBD2 | TRBV25-1 | ASSALALNTGELF
13 | TRBD2 | TRBV2 | ASSPSGGELDTQY
12 | - | TRBV5-1 | ASSRGGGNNEQF
13 | - | TRBV21-1 | ASSKGQGRTDTQY
13 | TRBD1 | TRBV6-5 | ASRLGQGRDQPQH
12 | TRBD1 | TRBV7-2 | ASGKTGVTYEQY
14 | - | TRBV5-8 | ASPHATTYMNTEAF
16 | TRBD2 | TRBV3-1/TRBV3-2 | ASSPGLAGGRSSYEQY
12 | TRBD1 | TRBV20-1 | SASDRGEKYEQY
14 | TRBD1 | TRBV11-1 | ASRRSDRGPNYGYT
12 | - | TRBV10-3 | AISTGHLQETQY
12 | - | TRBV7-6 | ASSPGAARYEQY
12 | - | TRBV30 | AWSDGRFNSPLH
12 | - | TRBV19 | ASRGMAGNYGYT
11 | TRBD1 | TRBV6-2/TRBV6-3 | ASSQGQGVGYT
13 | - | TRBV19 | ASKAPGNSNQPQH
12 | TRBD1 | TRBV6-2/TRBV6-3 | ASSYRDRGYGYT
13 | TRBD2 | TRBV7-6 | ASSLGSGGVGEQF
11 | - | TRBV5-1 | ASSQGRDTEAF
12 | - | TRBV5-5 | ASSLDGIGNTIY
11 | TRBD1 | TRBV6-5 | ASSWTGTDEQY
13 | TRBD1 | TRBV2 | ASSEMTGAYQPQH
13 | - | TRBV4-3 | ASSPHGGKIYGYT
16 | TRBD2 | TRBV30 | AWSPIRGSGGPPDTQY
10 | - | TRBV27 | ASSTQTGQLT
11 | - | TRBV24-1 | ATGGASTGELF
11 | - | TRBV18 | ASSPGHYNEQF
9 | - | TRBV7-3 | ASSLRPGEH
13 | - | TRBV7-2 | ASSFSAGFQETQY
14 | - | TRBV4-2 | ASSQDNDREAGELF
14 | TRBD1 | TRBV6-2/TRBV6-3 | ASSYSTGHLNTEAF
12 | - | TRBV3-1/TRBV3-2 | ASSQADSSYEQY
11 | - | TRBV12-3/TRBV12-4 | ATRPGNTDTQY
14 | - | TRBV9 | ASSVGAGLINDGYT